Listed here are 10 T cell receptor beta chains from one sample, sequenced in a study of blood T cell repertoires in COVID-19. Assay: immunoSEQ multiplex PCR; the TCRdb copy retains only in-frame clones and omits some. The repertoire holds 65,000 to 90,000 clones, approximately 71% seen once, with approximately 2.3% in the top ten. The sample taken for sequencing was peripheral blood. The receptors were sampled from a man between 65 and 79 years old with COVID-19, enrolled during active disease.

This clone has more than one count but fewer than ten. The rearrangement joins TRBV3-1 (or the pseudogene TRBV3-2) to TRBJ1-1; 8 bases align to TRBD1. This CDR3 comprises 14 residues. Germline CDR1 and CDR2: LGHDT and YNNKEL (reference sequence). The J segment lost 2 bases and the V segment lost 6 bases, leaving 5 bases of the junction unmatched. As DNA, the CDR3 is TGTGCCAGCAGTCGGACAGGGCCCAACACTGAAGCTTTCTTT. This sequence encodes CASSRTGPNTEAFF.

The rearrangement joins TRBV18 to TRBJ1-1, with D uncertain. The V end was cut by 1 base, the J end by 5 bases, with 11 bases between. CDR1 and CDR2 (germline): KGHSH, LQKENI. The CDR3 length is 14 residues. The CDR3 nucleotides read TGTGCCAGCTCACCACTTTTTGCGGGAACTGAAGCTTTCTTT. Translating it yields CASSPLFAGTEAFF.

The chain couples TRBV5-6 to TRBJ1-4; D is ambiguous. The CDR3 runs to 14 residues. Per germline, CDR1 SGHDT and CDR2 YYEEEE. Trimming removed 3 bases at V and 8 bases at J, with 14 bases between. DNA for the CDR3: TGTGCCAGCAGCTGGAGGCATCCAGGCGAAAAACTGTTTTTT. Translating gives CASSWRHPGEKLFF.

CDR3 coding DNA: TGTGCCTGGACAAGGGGGACCAACTACAATGAGCAGTTCTTC. It translates to CAWTRGTNYNEQFF. The rearrangement uses TRBV30 and TRBJ2-1; a weak D match, TRBD1 (6 bases). The CDR3 extends over 14 amino acids. Germline CDR1 is GTSNPN and CDR2 is SVGIG (reference sequence). Trimming took 4 bases from V and 3 from J, leaving 13 bases between them.

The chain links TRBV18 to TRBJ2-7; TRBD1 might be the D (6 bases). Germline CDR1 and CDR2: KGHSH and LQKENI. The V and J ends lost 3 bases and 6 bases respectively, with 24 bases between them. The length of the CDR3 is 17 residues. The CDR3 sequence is CASSPPNSGTIQGEQYF. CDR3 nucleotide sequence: TGTGCCAGCTCACCCCCCAATTCCGGGACAATCCAGGGCGAGCAGTACTTC.

The CDR3 region is CASSLPGQGWQELFF. The CDR3 region has the DNA TGTGCCAGCAGTCTACCGGGACAGGGGTGGCAAGAACTGTTTTTT. The chain links TRBV28 to TRBJ1-4, with 10 bases fitting TRBD1. V shed 5 bases, J shed 12 bases, and the junction held 12 bases outside the gene matches. This CDR3 comprises 15 residues. CDR1 MDHEN and CDR2 SYDVKM come from the germline V gene.

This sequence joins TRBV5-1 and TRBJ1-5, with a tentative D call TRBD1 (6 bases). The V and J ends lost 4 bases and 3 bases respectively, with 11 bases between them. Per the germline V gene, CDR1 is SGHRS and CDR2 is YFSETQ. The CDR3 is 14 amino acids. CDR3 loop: CASSPDSSNQPQHF. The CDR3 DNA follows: TGCGCCAGCAGCCCGGACAGCTCCAATCAGCCCCAGCATTTT.

Here the CDR3 reads CASSFQGSYNEQFF. The CDR3 DNA reads TGTGCCAGTAGTTTCCAGGGATCCTACAATGAGCAGTTCTTC. The chain is built from TRBV19 and TRBJ2-1, with a tentative D call TRBD1 (5 bases). CDR1 and CDR2 from the germline V gene are LNHDA and SQIVND (reference sequence). This CDR3 contains 14 residues. Trimming removed 5 bases from V and 1 base from J, with 9 bases in between. Full variable domain (outside the CDR3, taken from reference TRBV19 and TRBJ2-1): DGGITQSPKYLFRKEGQNVTLSCEQNLNHDAMYWYRQDPGQGLRLIYYSQIVNDFQKGDIAEGYSVSREKKESFPLTVTSAQKNPTAFYLCASSFQGSYNEQFFGPGTRLTVL.

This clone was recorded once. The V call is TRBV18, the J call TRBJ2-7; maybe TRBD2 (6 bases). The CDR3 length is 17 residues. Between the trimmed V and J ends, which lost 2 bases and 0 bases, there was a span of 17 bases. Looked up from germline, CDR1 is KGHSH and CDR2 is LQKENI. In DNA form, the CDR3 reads TGTGCCAGCTCACCAGTCATAGGACTAAGGTCCTCCTACGAGCAGTACTTC. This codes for CASSPVIGLRSSYEQYF.

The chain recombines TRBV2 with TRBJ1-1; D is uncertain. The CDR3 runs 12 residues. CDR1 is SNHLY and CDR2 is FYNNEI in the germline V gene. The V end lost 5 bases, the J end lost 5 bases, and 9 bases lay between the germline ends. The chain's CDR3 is CASSLWATEAFF. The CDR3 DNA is TGTGCCAGCAGTCTGTGGGCGACTGAAGCTTTCTTT.